The TCR beta chain under discussion was sequenced for a study of spatial heterogeneity in lung cancer (dated by TCRdb to between 2017 and 2020). With respect to the entire study: Beta-chain transcripts were consistently detected in greater numbers than alpha-chain transcripts, which likely reflects a higher abundance of beta-chain transcripts. TCR repertoire features were related to nonsynonymous mutation counts determined by whole-exome sequencing of tumor tissue. Both alpha and beta chains were TCR-sequenced in samples taken at surgery, namely 220 tumor regions, around 64 matched nontumor lung samples and some 53 PBMC samples. In the raw uncorrected reads, each unique combination of TCR and UMI appeared more than ten times on average. The study quantitatively compared TCR alpha and beta repertoires across multiple tumor regions, matched nontumor lung and blood in non-small cell lung cancer. Results the study describes overall, beyond this receptor: Ubiquitous expanded tumor TCRs were detected in blood more often at tumor resection than at routine follow-up. Confirming at a functional level the hypothesis that regional TCRs recognize regional mutations was considered to require additional single-cell paired TCR alpha and beta sequencing.

Reading from cysteine to phenylalanine, the CDR3 counts 12 amino acids. The kept DNA is CDR3 alone, 36 bases in frame from the first base. CDR1 and CDR2 (DFQATT, SNEGSKA) derive from the germline V gene (reference sequence). Relative to germline, V is 3 bases shorter and J is 8 bases shorter, with 13 bases between their ends. Library construction relied on 5' RACE. This sample was sequenced with a NextSeq 500. To allow correction of PCR and sequencing errors, the TCR library protocol tagged every TCR cDNA molecule with a unique molecular identifier. As for how the authors treated the data: TCR identification, UMI-based error correction and CDR3 extraction were all carried out with Decombinator tools. Expanded TCRs were defined as those above a frequency of 2 per 1,000, corresponding to the top 1% of the tumor frequency distribution. Each repertoire was subsampled 100 times to 5,000 TCRs, after which Renyi diversity was computed with the R vegan package. CDR3 similarity networks were built from amino acid triplet string-kernel similarity, with CDR3s being connected when pairwise similarity was above 0.82. In-frame beta chains were kept once TCRdb had trimmed the public reads at Q25 with fastp and called clones with MiXCR. Rows matching on CDR3 protein sequence are summarized as one entry with the most common DNA and genes. TCRdb's processing, not the authors', yielded these V and J calls. Across this sample there are 13,000 to 15,000 distinct CDR3 sequences, with roughly 9.1% seen only once. In total, the top ten clones hold under 35% of the sample.

The time point label corresponds to: sample taken at primary tumor resection. Without any cell sorting, TCR sequencing was performed on whole RNA extracted either from tumor and nontumor lung tissue or from cryopreserved PBMC samples. The donors were some 76 patients from the lung TRACERx cohort who had early-stage, untreated non-small cell lung cancer. A patient was chosen for TCR sequencing only when enough RNA was available from at least two tumor regions. Within its sample, this clonotype is medium-sized (0.01 to 0.1%). It lacks a known antigen. No base-level quality is on record; no much larger clone is a single base apart.

This sequence was found in a male donor with early-stage non-small cell lung cancer. Recombination joined TRBV20-1 with TRBJ1-1; TRBD1 is a weak D gene call, 5 bases matching. The source material was PBMCs, sampled at surgery. The bases read TGCAGTGCTAGCCCTGGGGCTCTAGAAGCTTTCTTT. This yields the protein CSASPGALEAFF.